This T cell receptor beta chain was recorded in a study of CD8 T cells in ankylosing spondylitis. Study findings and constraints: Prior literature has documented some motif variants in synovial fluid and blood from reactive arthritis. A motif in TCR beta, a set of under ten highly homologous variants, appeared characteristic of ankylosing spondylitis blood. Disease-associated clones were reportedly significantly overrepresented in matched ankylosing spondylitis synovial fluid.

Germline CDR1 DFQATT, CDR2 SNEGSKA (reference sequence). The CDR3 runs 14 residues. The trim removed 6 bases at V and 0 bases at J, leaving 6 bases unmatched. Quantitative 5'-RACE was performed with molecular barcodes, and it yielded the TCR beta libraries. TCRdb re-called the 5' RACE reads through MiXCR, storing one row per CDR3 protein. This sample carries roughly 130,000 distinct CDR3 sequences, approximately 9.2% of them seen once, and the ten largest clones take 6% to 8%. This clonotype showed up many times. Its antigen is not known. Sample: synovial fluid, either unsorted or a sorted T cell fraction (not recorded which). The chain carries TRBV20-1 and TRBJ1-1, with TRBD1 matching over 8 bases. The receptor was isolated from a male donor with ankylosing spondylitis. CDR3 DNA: TGCAGTGCGAGGAGACAGGGGTTGAACACTGAAGCTTTCTTT. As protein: CSARRQGLNTEAFF.